The clone carrying this T cell receptor (beta chain) was seen a handful of times. This entry belongs to a study of patients and donors after allogeneic stem cell transplantation. TCRdb redid the calling of the RT-PCR reads with MiXCR, one entry per CDR3 protein. There are over 350,000 distinct CDR3 sequences in the sample; approximately 16% occur only once, and 7.2% lies in the top ten. The sequenced sample consisted of blood, either unsorted or a sorted T cell fraction (not recorded which). This clonotype originated in a human donor who was either an allogeneic HSCT recipient or a stem cell or donor lymphocyte infusion donor (not recorded which). It is not recorded whose cells these are; they may come from a transplant donor.

In DNA, the CDR3 is TGTGCCAGTAGTATCAACAGGGGCTTGGAGACCCAGTACTTC. Translating it yields CASSINRGLETQYF. This chain links TRBV19 with TRBJ2-5; TRBD1 matches 7 bases. The V segment lost 3 bases and the J segment 5 bases; nucleotides outside the gene matches: 6. Germline V lookup: CDR1 LNHDA, CDR2 SQIVND (reference sequence). The CDR3 totals 14 residues. The full variable domain, rest sourced from reference TRBV19 and TRBJ2-5, is DGGITQSPKYLFRKEGQNVTLSCEQNLNHDAMYWYRQDPGQGLRLIYYSQIVNDFQKGDIAEGYSVSREKKESFPLTVTSAQKNPTAFYLCASSINRGLETQYFGPGTRLLVL.